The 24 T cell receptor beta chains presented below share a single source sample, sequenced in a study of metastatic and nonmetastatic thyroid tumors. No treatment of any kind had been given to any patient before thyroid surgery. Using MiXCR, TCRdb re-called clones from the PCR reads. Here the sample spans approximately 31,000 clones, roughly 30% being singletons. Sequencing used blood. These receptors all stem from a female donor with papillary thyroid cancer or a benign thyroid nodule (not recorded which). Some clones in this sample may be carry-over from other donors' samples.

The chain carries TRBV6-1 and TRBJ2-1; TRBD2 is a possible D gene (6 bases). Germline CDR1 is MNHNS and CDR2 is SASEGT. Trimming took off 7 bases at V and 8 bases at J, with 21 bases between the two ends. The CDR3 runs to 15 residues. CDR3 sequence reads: CASNPGRPTMDEQFF. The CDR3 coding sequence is TGTGCCAGCAATCCCGGGAGACCCACCATGGATGAGCAGTTCTTC.

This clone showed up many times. DNA of the CDR3: TGTGCCAGCAGCCCCCGGGGGGGCGGGATCCAAGAGACCCAGTACTTC. It translates to CASSPRGGGIQETQYF. This chain links TRBV7-9 with TRBJ2-5; 8 bases match TRBD2. The V and J ends lost 5 bases and 1 base, in that order; junction bases with no gene match: 9. Germline values: CDR1 SEHNR, CDR2 FQNEAQ (reference sequence). The CDR3 consists of 16 residues.

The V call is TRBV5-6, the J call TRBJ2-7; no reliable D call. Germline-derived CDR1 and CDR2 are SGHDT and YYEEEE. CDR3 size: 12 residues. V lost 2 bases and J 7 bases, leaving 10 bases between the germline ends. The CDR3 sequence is CASSLSLWEQYF. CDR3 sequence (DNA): TGTGCCAGCAGCTTATCCCTTTGGGAGCAGTACTTC.

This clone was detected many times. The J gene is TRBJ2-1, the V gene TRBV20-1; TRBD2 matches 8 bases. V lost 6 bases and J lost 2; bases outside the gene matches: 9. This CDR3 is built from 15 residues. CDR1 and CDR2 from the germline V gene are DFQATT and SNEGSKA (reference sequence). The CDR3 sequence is CSALSGSGPYNEQFF. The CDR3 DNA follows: TGCAGTGCCCTAAGCGGGAGTGGGCCCTACAATGAGCAGTTCTTC.

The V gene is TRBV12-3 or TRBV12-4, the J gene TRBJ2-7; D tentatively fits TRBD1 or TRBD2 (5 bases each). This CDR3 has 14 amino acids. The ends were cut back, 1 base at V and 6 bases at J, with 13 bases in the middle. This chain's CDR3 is CASSLGQGVGEQYF. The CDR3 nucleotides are TGTGCCAGCAGTTTAGGGCAGGGAGTCGGCGAGCAGTACTTC.

The CDR3 is CSAMGLPVVVGTDTQYF. For the CDR3, the DNA is TGCAGTGCTATGGGACTCCCCGTCGTGGTCGGCACAGATACGCAGTATTTT. The chain uses TRBV20-1 and TRBJ2-3; D possibly corresponds to TRBD2 (6 bases). With 4 bases removed from V and 1 base from J, the gap between germline ends came to 21 bases. The CDR3 runs 17 residues. CDR1 is DFQATT, CDR2 SNEGSKA, per germline (reference sequence).

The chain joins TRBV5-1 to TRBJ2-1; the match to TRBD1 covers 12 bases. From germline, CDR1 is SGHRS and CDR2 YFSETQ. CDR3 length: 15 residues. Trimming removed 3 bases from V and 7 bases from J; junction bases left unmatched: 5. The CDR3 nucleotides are TGCGCCAGCAGCTCGGGACAGGGGGCGGTGAATGAGCAGTTCTTC. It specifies CASSSGQGAVNEQFF.

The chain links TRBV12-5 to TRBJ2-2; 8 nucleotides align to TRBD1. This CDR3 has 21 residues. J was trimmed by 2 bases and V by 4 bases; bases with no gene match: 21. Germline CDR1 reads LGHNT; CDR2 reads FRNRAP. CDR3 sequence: CASGSPVTGTGAPINTGELFF. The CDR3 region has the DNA TGTGCTAGTGGTTCCCCTGTAACCGGGACAGGTGCCCCAATTAACACCGGGGAGCTGTTTTTT.

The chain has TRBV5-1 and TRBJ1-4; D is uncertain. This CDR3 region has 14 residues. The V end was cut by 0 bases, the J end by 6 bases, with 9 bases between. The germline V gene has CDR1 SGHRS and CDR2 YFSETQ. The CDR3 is CASSLGRLDEKLFF. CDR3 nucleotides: TGCGCCAGCAGCTTGGGCAGGCTTGATGAAAAACTGTTTTTT.

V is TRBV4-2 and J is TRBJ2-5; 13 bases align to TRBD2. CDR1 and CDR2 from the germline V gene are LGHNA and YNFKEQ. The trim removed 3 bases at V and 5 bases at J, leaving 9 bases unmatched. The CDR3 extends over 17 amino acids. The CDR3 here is CASSQDGLAGVGETQYF. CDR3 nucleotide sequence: TGTGCCAGCAGCCAGGACGGACTAGCGGGAGTTGGGGAGACCCAGTACTTC.

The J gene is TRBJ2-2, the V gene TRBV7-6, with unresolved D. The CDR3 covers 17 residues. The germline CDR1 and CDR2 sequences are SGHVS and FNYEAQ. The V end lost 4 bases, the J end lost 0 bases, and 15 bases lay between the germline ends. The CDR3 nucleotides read TGTGCCAGCAGCTCCTCCCCCTCGATGACGAACACCGGGGAGCTGTTTTTT. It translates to CASSSSPSMTNTGELFF.

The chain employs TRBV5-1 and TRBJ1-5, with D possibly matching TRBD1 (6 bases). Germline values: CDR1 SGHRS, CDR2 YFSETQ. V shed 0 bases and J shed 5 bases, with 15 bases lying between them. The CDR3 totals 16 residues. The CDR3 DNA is TGCGCCAGCAGCTTGGCCAGGTGGCAGGGGTATCAGCCCCAGCATTTT. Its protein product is CASSLARWQGYQPQHF.

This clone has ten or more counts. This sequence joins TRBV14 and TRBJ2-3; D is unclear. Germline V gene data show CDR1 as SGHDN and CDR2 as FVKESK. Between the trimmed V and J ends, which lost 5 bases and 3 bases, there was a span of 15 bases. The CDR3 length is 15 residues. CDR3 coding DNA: TGTGCCAGCAGCTTCGATGTAGGAATAACAGATACGCAGTATTTT. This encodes CASSFDVGITDTQYF. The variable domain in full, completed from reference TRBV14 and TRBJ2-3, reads EAGVTQFPSHSVIEKGQTVTLRCDPISGHDNLYWYRRVMGKEIKFLLHFVKESKQDESGMPNNRFLAERTGGTYSTLKVQPAELEDSGVYFCASSFDVGITDTQYFGPGTRLTVL.

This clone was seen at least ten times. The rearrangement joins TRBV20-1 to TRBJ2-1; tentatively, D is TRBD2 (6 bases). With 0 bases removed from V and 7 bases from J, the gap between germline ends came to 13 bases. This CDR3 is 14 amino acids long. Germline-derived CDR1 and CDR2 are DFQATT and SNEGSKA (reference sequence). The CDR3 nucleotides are TGCAGTGCTAGAGATCTCGGGGGTCGGAATGAGCAGTTCTTC. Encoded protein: CSARDLGGRNEQFF.

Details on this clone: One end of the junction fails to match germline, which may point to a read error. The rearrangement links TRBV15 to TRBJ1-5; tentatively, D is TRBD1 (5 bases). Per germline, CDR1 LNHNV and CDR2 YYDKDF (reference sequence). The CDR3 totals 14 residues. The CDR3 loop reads CATSRETAVQPQHF. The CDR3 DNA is TGTGCCACGAGCAGGGAGACAGCCGTTCAGCCCCAGCATTTT.

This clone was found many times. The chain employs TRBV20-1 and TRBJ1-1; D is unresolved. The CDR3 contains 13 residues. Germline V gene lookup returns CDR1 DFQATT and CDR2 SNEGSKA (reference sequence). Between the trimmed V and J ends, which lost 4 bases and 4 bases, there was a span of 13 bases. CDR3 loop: CSATRPLGTEAFF. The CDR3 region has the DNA TGCAGTGCTACGAGACCGTTGGGCACTGAAGCTTTCTTT.

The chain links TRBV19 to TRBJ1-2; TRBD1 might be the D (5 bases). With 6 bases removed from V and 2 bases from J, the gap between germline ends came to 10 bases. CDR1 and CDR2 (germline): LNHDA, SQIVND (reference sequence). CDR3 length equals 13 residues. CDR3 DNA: TGTGCCAGTAGGGCGCAGGGAAACTATGGCTACACCTTC. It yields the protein CASRAQGNYGYTF.

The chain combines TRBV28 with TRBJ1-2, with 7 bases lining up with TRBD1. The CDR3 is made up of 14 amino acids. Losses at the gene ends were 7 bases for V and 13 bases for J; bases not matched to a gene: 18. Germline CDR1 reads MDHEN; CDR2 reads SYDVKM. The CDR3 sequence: CASIGGEAGLRITF. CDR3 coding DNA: TGTGCCAGCATAGGGGGCGAAGCGGGATTAAGGATCACCTTC.

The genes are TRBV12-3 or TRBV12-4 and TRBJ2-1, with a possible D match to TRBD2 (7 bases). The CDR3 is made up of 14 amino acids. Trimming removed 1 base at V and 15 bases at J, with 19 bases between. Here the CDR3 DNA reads TGTGCCAGCAGTTTAGGTGCAGGGCGGGGGCGTCCGTTCTTC. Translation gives CASSLGAGRGRPFF.

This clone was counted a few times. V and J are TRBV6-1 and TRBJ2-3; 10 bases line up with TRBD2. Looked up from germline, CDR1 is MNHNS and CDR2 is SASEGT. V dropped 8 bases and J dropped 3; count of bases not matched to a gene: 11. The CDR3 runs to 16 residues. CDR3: CASALSGAGGTDTQYF. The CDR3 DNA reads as TGTGCCAGCGCCCTTAGCGGAGCGGGAGGGACAGATACGCAGTATTTT.

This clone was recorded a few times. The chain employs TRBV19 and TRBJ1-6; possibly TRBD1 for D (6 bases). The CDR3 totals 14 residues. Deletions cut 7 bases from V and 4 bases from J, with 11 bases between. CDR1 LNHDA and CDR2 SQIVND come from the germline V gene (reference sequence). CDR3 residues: CASTEGGYNSPLHF. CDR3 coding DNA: TGTGCCAGTACCGAAGGGGGTTATAATTCACCCCTCCACTTT.

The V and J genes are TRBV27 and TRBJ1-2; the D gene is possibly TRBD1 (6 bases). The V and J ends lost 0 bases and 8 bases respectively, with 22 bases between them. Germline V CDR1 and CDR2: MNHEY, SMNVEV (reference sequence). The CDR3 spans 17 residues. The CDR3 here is CASSLSGAGAGYIGYTF. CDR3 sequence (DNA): TGTGCCAGCAGTTTATCGGGGGCTGGGGCAGGGTATATAGGCTACACCTTC.

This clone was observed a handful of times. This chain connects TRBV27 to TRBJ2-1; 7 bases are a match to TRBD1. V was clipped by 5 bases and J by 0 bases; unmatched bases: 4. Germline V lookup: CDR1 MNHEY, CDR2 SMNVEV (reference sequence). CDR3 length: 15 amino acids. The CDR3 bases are TGTGCCAGCAGTAGGGACAGCGACTCCTACAATGAGCAGTTCTTC. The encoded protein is CASSRDSDSYNEQFF.

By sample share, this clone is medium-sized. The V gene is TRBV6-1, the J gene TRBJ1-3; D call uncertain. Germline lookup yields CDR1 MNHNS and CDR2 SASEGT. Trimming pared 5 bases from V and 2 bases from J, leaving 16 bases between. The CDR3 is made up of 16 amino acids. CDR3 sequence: CASSSALAGPGNTIYF. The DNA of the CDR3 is TGTGCCAGCAGTTCCGCCTTGGCAGGACCTGGAAACACCATATATTTT.